The clone carrying this T cell receptor beta chain was counted a few times. The CDR3 loop spans 14 amino acids. Per germline, CDR1 SQVTM and CDR2 ANQGSEA. Trimming left V 7 bases short and J 0 bases short, with 12 bases between. The entry originates in a study of tumour-infiltrating T cells in Burkitt lymphoma. Sequencing was performed with immunoSEQ multiplex PCR; in TCRdb, only in-frame clones are kept and a portion is missing. Among hundreds of clones listed, roughly 45% were seen once. What was sequenced was tumor tissue. The receptor was isolated from a human donor with Burkitt lymphoma. The chain joins TRBV29-1 to TRBJ2-2; D is undetermined. In DNA form, the CDR3 reads TGCAGCGCCACAGACACCGCGAACACCGGGGAGCTGTTTTTT. Its translation is CSATDTANTGELFF.